These T cell receptor beta chains were read from a single sample in a study of technical replicates of blood from four donors. TCRdb's copy holds only in-frame clones and misses some; the assay was immunoSEQ multiplex PCR. The sample lists around 80,000 clones; roughly 93% were seen once. The sample was T cells isolated from PBMCs. The source is a human donor in good health. Each CDR3 is given with its conserved first and last residue. Fields, in order: clone size, J gene, D gene, V gene, CDR3 DNA, CDR3 protein. D genes are given only for firm matches. Size values are once, few and many counts, or a class for expanded clones, and some rows have none.

size: NA; J: TRBJ2-1; D: NA; V: TRBV25-1; DNA: TGTGCCAGCAGTGAATTAGGCGGAGGCCCACAAACTTACAATGAGCAGTTCTTC; CDR3: CASSELGGGPQTYNEQFF
size: NA; J: TRBJ2-7; D: NA; V: TRBV5-1; DNA: TGCGCCAGCAGCTTGGGGACTTTTTACGAGCAGTACTTC; CDR3: CASSLGTFYEQYF
size: once; J: TRBJ1-4; D: NA; V: TRBV7-9; DNA: TGTGCCAGCAGCACTAACAAACGTTCGGGTGAAAAACTGTTTTTT; CDR3: CASSTNKRSGEKLFF
size: NA; J: TRBJ1-6; D: NA; V: TRBV12-5; DNA: TGTGCTAGTCGTTTGATAGGGGAGGATTCACCCCTCCACTTT; CDR3: CASRLIGEDSPLHF
size: NA; J: TRBJ1-2; D: NA; V: TRBV5-4; DNA: TGTGCCAGCAGCATGACCGGGACACGGGCCGGCTACACCTTC; CDR3: CASSMTGTRAGYTF
size: NA; J: TRBJ2-7; D: TRBD1; V: TRBV27; DNA: TGTGCCAGCAGTTTGGGACAGGGGACATCCTACGAGCAGTACTTC; CDR3: CASSLGQGTSYEQYF
size: NA; J: TRBJ2-7; D: TRBD2; V: TRBV5-1; DNA: TGCGCCAGTTCAATAGCGGGAGATTTCAACGAGCAGTACTTC; CDR3: CASSIAGDFNEQYF
size: NA; J: TRBJ1-1; D: TRBD1; V: TRBV18; DNA: TGTGCCAGCTCACCGAGGGGGCCGGACAGTCGGAACACTGAAGCTTTCTTT; CDR3: CASSPRGPDSRNTEAFF
size: NA; J: TRBJ1-2; D: NA; V: TRBV6-5; DNA: TGTGCCAGCAGCCAGACAGGCCCACCCGGCTATGGCTACACCTTC; CDR3: CASSQTGPPGYGYTF
size: NA; J: TRBJ2-7; D: NA; V: TRBV28; DNA: TGTGCCAGCAGTTTTTATAGGGGCTACGAGCAGTACTTC; CDR3: CASSFYRGYEQYF
size: once; J: TRBJ1-2; D: NA; V: TRBV25-1; DNA: TGTGCCAGCAGTGCCTTCGAAGGGGGAGATTATGGCTACACCTTC; CDR3: CASSAFEGGDYGYTF
size: few; J: TRBJ1-6; D: TRBD1; V: TRBV5-1; DNA: TGCGCCAGCAGCTCCCCCGGGCAGGGGGATTCACCCCTCCACTTT; CDR3: CASSSPGQGDSPLHF
size: once; J: TRBJ1-3; D: NA; V: TRBV28; DNA: TGTGCCAGCAGCCCCACAGGGACTGGAAACACCATATATTTT; CDR3: CASSPTGTGNTIYF
size: NA; J: TRBJ2-3; D: TRBD1; V: TRBV10-2; DNA: TGCGCCAGCATGGGTATAGACAGGGGCTCAGATACGCAGTATTTT; CDR3: CASMGIDRGSDTQYF
size: NA; J: TRBJ1-1; D: TRBD1; V: TRBV10-3; DNA: TGTGCCATTTCAATGACAGGGGGACTTGACACTGAAGCTTTCTTT; CDR3: CAISMTGGLDTEAFF
size: once; J: TRBJ2-7; D: NA; V: TRBV11-1; DNA: TGTGCCAGCAGCTTCGGGGGCGGGAGCTCCTACGAGCAGTACTTC; CDR3: CASSFGGGSSYEQYF
size: few; J: TRBJ1-2; D: NA; V: TRBV2; DNA: TGTGCCAGCAGTGGGACATTCAACTATGGCTACACCTTC; CDR3: CASSGTFNYGYTF
size: NA; J: TRBJ2-2; D: NA; V: TRBV19; DNA: TGTGCCAGTACTAGTTTTCACACCGGGGAGCTGTTTTTT; CDR3: CASTSFHTGELFF
size: NA; J: TRBJ1-2; D: TRBD1; V: TRBV9; DNA: TGTGCCAGCGGACAGGACTATGGCTACACCTTC; CDR3: CASGQDYGYTF
size: NA; J: TRBJ2-3; D: NA; V: TRBV29-1; DNA: TGCAGCGTTGAAGTCCCCGGACTCACAGATACGCAGTATTTT; CDR3: CSVEVPGLTDTQYF
size: NA; J: TRBJ2-7; D: NA; V: TRBV18; DNA: TGTGCCAGCTCACCACCGACAGTGACCTACGAGCAGTACTTC; CDR3: CASSPPTVTYEQYF
size: NA; J: TRBJ2-7; D: TRBD2; V: TRBV5-4; DNA: TGTGCCAGCAGCGAGACTAGCGGGGGGTCCAGGCGCTACGAGCAGTACTTC; CDR3: CASSETSGGSRRYEQYF
size: NA; J: TRBJ1-6; D: NA; V: TRBV14; DNA: TGTGCCAGCAGCCCCGGGGTTACCGGTAATTCACCCCTCCACTTT; CDR3: CASSPGVTGNSPLHF
size: NA; J: TRBJ2-1; D: NA; V: TRBV5-4; DNA: TGTGCCAGCAGCCCCAGACTGGGAGACAATGAGCAGTTCTTC; CDR3: CASSPRLGDNEQFF